A single sample is the source of the 25 T cell receptor beta chains below, sequenced in a study of radiotherapy plus CTLA-4 blockade in lung cancer. Sequencing used immunoSEQ multiplex PCR; TCRdb keeps in-frame clones, though not all of them. Among roughly 93,000 clones, 82% were seen once, and the ten largest hold approximately 3.4%. Material: peripheral blood, obtained from a patient treated with radiotherapy plus ipilimumab. The source is a human donor with non-small cell lung cancer who had a partial response to radiotherapy plus ipilimumab.

The chain couples TRBV23-1 to TRBJ2-3; 7 bases fit TRBD2. TRBV23-1 is marked as an open reading frame, function uncertain. V trimming: 0 bases; J trimming: 1 base; junction bases outside the gene matches: 25. The length of the CDR3 is 23 residues. The CDR3 DNA follows: TGCGCCAGCAGTCAATCCGGGGGGAAGGAACCGGCGCCGCGGAGAATCCGCACAGATACGCAGTATTTT. Its protein product is CASSQSGGKEPAPRRIRTDTQYF.

The genes are TRBV6-4 and TRBJ2-1; 13 bases are shared with TRBD2. CDR3 length: 16 amino acids. The V gene end was trimmed by 8 bases and the J gene end by 7 bases; junction bases not matched to a gene: 11. CDR1 MRHNA and CDR2 SNTAGT come from the germline V gene. Here the CDR3 reads CASGWTSGSQRNEQFF. For the CDR3, the DNA is TGTGCCAGCGGCTGGACTAGCGGGAGTCAGAGGAATGAGCAGTTCTTC.

The V call is TRBV2, the J call TRBJ2-7, with D possibly matching TRBD2 (6 bases). This CDR3 spans 13 amino acids. Germline V gives CDR1 SNHLY, CDR2 FYNNEI. With 5 bases removed from V and 3 bases from J, the gap between germline ends came to 11 bases. The CDR3 reads CASSKEEGYEQYF. The CDR3 nucleotides are TGTGCCAGCAGTAAAGAGGAGGGCTACGAGCAGTACTTC.

The rearrangement links TRBV7-2 to TRBJ1-6; D is undetermined. The CDR3 spans 13 residues. The germline V and J ends were trimmed by 5 bases and 10 bases, with 12 bases remaining between them. Germline loops: CDR1 SGHTA, CDR2 FQGNSA. Here the CDR3 reads CASSVDGESPLHF. Here the CDR3 DNA reads TGTGCCAGCAGCGTAGACGGGGAATCACCCCTCCACTTT.

J is TRBJ2-7 and V is TRBV7-2, with 12 positions matching TRBD2. From germline, CDR1 is SGHTA and CDR2 FQGNSA. V dropped 2 bases and J dropped 2; count of bases not matched to a gene: 10. The CDR3 contains 18 residues. CDR3 in DNA: TGTGCCAGCAGCTTACGGTCTCTAGCGGGAGGGCCCCCCTACGAGCAGTACTTC. Protein product: CASSLRSLAGGPPYEQYF.

This chain uses TRBV18 with TRBJ1-3, with no clear D. In germline, CDR1 is KGHSH, CDR2 LQKENI. V was clipped by 2 bases and J by 1 base, with 12 bases between them. The CDR3 contains 16 residues. The CDR3: CASSPYADNSGNTIYF. As DNA, the CDR3 is TGTGCCAGCTCACCATACGCAGACAATTCTGGAAACACCATATATTTT.

The chain carries TRBV7-9 and TRBJ2-5, with D perhaps TRBD2 (6 bases). V was clipped by 1 base and J by 9 bases, with 15 bases between them. In germline, CDR1 is SEHNR, CDR2 FQNEAQ (reference sequence). The CDR3 consists of 14 residues. CDR3 in DNA: TGTGCCAGCAGCTTAGGGGGGACTCCCCCGGCCCAGTACTTC. Translating gives CASSLGGTPPAQYF. The whole variable domain, remainder taken from reference TRBV7-9 and TRBJ2-5, is DTGVSQNPRHKITKRGQNVTFRCDPISEHNRLYWYRQTLGQGPEFLTYFQNEAQLEKSRLLSDRFSAERPKGSFSTLEIQRTEQGDSAMYLCASSLGGTPPAQYFGPGTRLLVL.

J is TRBJ2-3 and V is TRBV14; D remains ambiguous. The germline V gene has CDR1 SGHDN and CDR2 FVKESK. V dropped 4 bases and J dropped 4 bases, with 21 bases sitting between them. This CDR3 contains 17 residues. The CDR3 is CASSPRISERGADTQYF. The CDR3 DNA follows: TGTGCCAGCAGCCCTCGAATTAGTGAGAGAGGTGCAGATACGCAGTATTTT.

The V gene is TRBV7-8, the J gene TRBJ2-1, with a weak D call TRBD1 (6 bases). CDR1 and CDR2 from the germline V gene are SGHVS and FQNEAQ. Trimming removed 5 bases at V and 7 bases at J, with 21 bases between. The CDR3 totals 16 residues. This chain's CDR3 is CASSLGDGMTGNEQFF. CDR3 sequence (DNA): TGTGCCAGCAGCCTAGGGGACGGCATGACAGGAAATGAGCAGTTCTTC.

The chain recombines TRBV6-5 with TRBJ2-1, with 7 bases aligning to TRBD2. Trimming removed 5 bases from V and 4 bases from J; junction bases left unmatched: 5. This CDR3 contains 14 residues. Germline V gene sequence: CDR1 MNHEY, CDR2 SVGAGI. The DNA of the CDR3 is TGTGCCAGCAGTGGAGCGGGAACTTACAATGAGCAGTTCTTC. Translating gives CASSGAGTYNEQFF.

The chain carries TRBV18 and TRBJ2-7; a weak D match, TRBD2 (6 bases). The CDR3 runs to 13 residues. Trimming stripped 4 bases from V and 3 bases from J, with 10 bases between. Germline CDR1 reads KGHSH; CDR2 reads LQKENI. This CDR3 reads CASSRGAVYEQYF. The CDR3 nucleotides read TGTGCCAGCTCACGCGGGGCCGTCTACGAGCAGTACTTC.

The genes are TRBV18 and TRBJ1-4; TRBD1 is a possible D gene (5 bases). Germline CDR1 reads KGHSH; CDR2 reads LQKENI. This CDR3 region has 13 residues. The V gene lost 4 bases and the J gene lost 7 bases, with 10 bases spanning the gap. CDR3 amino acids: CASSRGMGEKLFF. The CDR3 DNA sequence: TGTGCCAGCTCACGGGGCATGGGTGAAAAACTGTTTTTT.

The chain has TRBV11-2 and TRBJ2-5; 10 positions agree with TRBD2. Germline V gives CDR1 SGHAT, CDR2 FQNNGV. This CDR3 is built from 14 residues. Trimming took 1 base from V and 4 from J; bases not matched to a gene: 0. CDR3 nucleotide sequence: TGTGCCAGCAGCTTAGGGACTAGCGGAGAGACCCAGTACTTC. Amino acid sequence: CASSLGTSGETQYF.

This chain connects TRBV11-2 to TRBJ2-5; 14 bases line up with TRBD2. Germline trimming cut 5 bases from V and 3 bases from J; bases unmatched to any gene: 5. The germline CDR1 and CDR2 sequences are SGHAT and FQNNGV. This CDR3 has 16 amino acids. The CDR3 nucleotides are TGTGCCAGCAGCGCGAGACTAGCGGGAGGGAAAGAGACCCAGTACTTC. It translates to CASSARLAGGKETQYF. Full variable domain (outside the CDR3, taken from reference TRBV11-2 and TRBJ2-5): EAGVAQSPRYKIIEKRQSVAFWCNPISGHATLYWYQQILGQGPKLLIQFQNNGVVDDSQLPKDRFSAERLKGVDSTLKIQPAKLEDSAVYLCASSARLAGGKETQYFGPGTRLLVL.

In the case of this clone: Other DNA sequences in this sample translate to the same CDR3. The chain uses TRBV7-2 and TRBJ1-1; 8 nucleotides align to TRBD1. Trimming cost V 5 bases and J 5 bases; bases outside gene matches: 4. Germline V gives CDR1 SGHTA, CDR2 FQGNSA. The length of the CDR3 is 13 residues. The CDR3 region is CASSRQGTTEAFF. CDR3 bases: TGTGCCAGCAGCCGACAGGGGACTACTGAAGCTTTCTTT.

J is TRBJ2-7 and V is TRBV27, with D perhaps TRBD2 (5 bases). CDR3 size: 15 residues. Trimming removed 4 bases from V and 0 bases from J, with 13 bases in between. The germline V gene encodes CDR1 MNHEY and CDR2 SMNVEV (reference sequence). The CDR3 here is CASSSRGRSSYEQYF. DNA for the CDR3: TGTGCCAGCAGTTCTCGAGGGAGAAGCTCCTACGAGCAGTACTTC.

The gene calls are TRBV5-4 and TRBJ2-2; D not certain. V lost 1 base to trimming and J lost 7 bases, with 2 bases between them. The CDR3 extends over 11 amino acids. Germline CDR1 reads SGHNT; CDR2 reads YYREEE (reference sequence). The CDR3 bases are TGTGCCAGCAGCTTGCTCGGGGAGCTGTTTTTT. As protein: CASSLLGELFF. The full variable domain, rest sourced from reference TRBV5-4 and TRBJ2-2, is ETGVTQSPTHLIKTRGQQVTLRCSSQSGHNTVSWYQQALGQGPQFIFQYYREEENGRGNFPPRFSGLQFPNYSSELNVNALELDDSALYLCASSLLGELFFGEGSRLTVL.

This clone was recorded once. V is TRBV6-1 and J is TRBJ1-3; D is perhaps TRBD1 (6 bases). The CDR3 is 14 amino acids. Trimming shortened V by 7 bases and J by 2 bases, and 12 bases separated the two germline ends. Germline loops: CDR1 MNHNS, CDR2 SASEGT. In nucleotides, the CDR3 is TGTGCCAGCACCCAAAGGGGGACTGGAAACACCATATATTTT. Protein: CASTQRGTGNTIYF.

The chain carries TRBV27 and TRBJ2-3; D perhaps matches TRBD2 (6 bases). CDR3 length: 14 amino acids. V was shortened by 6 bases and J by 4 bases, with 14 bases between the two germline ends. CDR1 MNHEY and CDR2 SMNVEV come from the germline V gene (reference sequence). Here the CDR3 reads CASRPRGRADTQYF. CDR3 DNA sequence: TGTGCCAGCAGACCGCGGGGTAGGGCAGATACGCAGTATTTT.

This clone was recorded once. CDR3 sequence reads: CASSSYSEGRGIQYF. In DNA form, the CDR3 reads TGTGCCAGCAGTTCTTATTCGGAGGGCCGAGGCATTCAGTACTTC. The chain carries TRBV27 and TRBJ2-4; possible D gene TRBD2, 6 bases. In germline, CDR1 is MNHEY, CDR2 SMNVEV (reference sequence). The V gene lost 4 bases and the J gene lost 9 bases, with 19 bases spanning the gap. CDR3 size: 15 residues.

The chain couples TRBV7-3 to TRBJ2-2; TRBD2 agrees at 9 bases. Germline CDR1 is SGHTA and CDR2 is FQGTGA. CDR3 length: 18 residues. The V segment lost 7 bases and the J segment 6 bases; nucleotides outside the gene matches: 18. The CDR3 here is CASIRNLGASGKAGELFF. CDR3 sequence (DNA): TGTGCCAGCATAAGAAATCTGGGGGCTAGCGGGAAGGCCGGGGAGCTGTTTTTT.

The CDR3 sequence is CASSLAGTEQYF. The CDR3 coding sequence is TGTGCCAGCAGCTTGGCAGGAACCGAGCAGTACTTC. The chain is built from TRBV5-8 and TRBJ2-7; the D is unclear. V was shortened by 0 bases and J by 6 bases, with 7 bases between the two germline ends. Germline CDR1 and CDR2: SGHTS and YDEGEE. The CDR3 contains 12 residues.

This chain joins TRBV4-1 and TRBJ1-1; tentatively, D is TRBD1 (6 bases). The V end lost 1 base, the J end lost 3 bases, and 15 bases lay between the germline ends. CDR1 and CDR2 from the germline V gene are MGHRA and YSYEKL. The CDR3 is 16 amino acids. CDR3 protein: CASSQGFPGADTEAFF. The CDR3 DNA sequence: TGCGCCAGCAGCCAAGGCTTCCCAGGGGCGGACACTGAAGCTTTCTTT.

V gene TRBV2 combines with J gene TRBJ2-2; 7 bases match TRBD2. CDR3 length: 13 residues. Trimming took 8 bases from V and 8 from J; bases not matched to a gene: 8. The germline V gene encodes CDR1 SNHLY and CDR2 FYNNEI. The CDR3 nucleotides are TGTGCCAGCGAGCGGGAATCAGGAGGGGAGCTGTTTTTT. Protein product: CASERESGGELFF. Complete variable domain (other parts from reference TRBV2 and TRBJ2-2): EPEVTQTPSHQVTQMGQEVILRCVPISNHLYFYWYRQILGQKVEFLVSFYNNEISEKSEIFDDQFSVERPDGSNFTLKIRSTKLEDSAMYFCASERESGGELFFGEGSRLTVL.

The rearrangement joins TRBV28 to TRBJ2-2, with TRBD1 as a possible D gene (6 bases). V gave up 3 bases and J gave up 6 bases, with 11 bases separating them. The CDR3 covers 14 residues. Germline CDR1 is MDHEN and CDR2 is SYDVKM. The CDR3 region is CASSFGGFSGELFF. The DNA of the CDR3 is TGTGCCAGCAGTTTTGGGGGCTTCTCCGGGGAGCTGTTTTTT.